The 26 T cell receptor beta chains presented below share a single source sample, sequenced in a study of response to subunit inactivated influenza vaccine (dated by TCRdb to about 2018). To prepare the library, RT-PCR was applied. The sequencing machine was an Illumina HiSeq 2500. TCRdb reprocessing: public reads trimmed at Q25 with fastp, clones called with MiXCR, in-frame beta chains kept. All rows with the same CDR3 protein become a single entry with the most common DNA and genes. This sample has more than 400,000 distinct CDR3 sequences in its table, and approximately 7.2% of those were observed once. Of the sample, roughly 14% falls within the top ten clones. The sequencing here drew on PBMCs from blood, taken roughly 24 months after vaccination. These receptors were taken from a man between 50 and 69 years old who received an inactivated influenza vaccine. Donor details come from another sample of the same person, matched by shared clones.

V and J are TRBV6-2 or TRBV6-3 and TRBJ2-7; 7 bases line up with TRBD1. This CDR3 is built from 12 residues. Germline CDR1 MNHEY, CDR2 SVGEGT. The V and J ends lost 6 bases and 6 bases, in that order; junction bases with no gene match: 5. The CDR3 spells CASRPGTAEQYF. The DNA of the CDR3 is TGTGCCAGCAGACCTGGGACAGCCGAGCAGTACTTC.

This clonotype came up a few times. This rearrangement joins TRBV12-3 or TRBV12-4 to TRBJ2-5; D not certain. The V gene lost 1 base and the J gene lost 5 bases, with 5 bases spanning the gap. This CDR3 contains 12 residues. The CDR3 region has the DNA TGTGCCAGCAGTTTAGAGGACGAGACCCAGTACTTC. It yields the protein CASSLEDETQYF.

V is TRBV5-1 and J is TRBJ1-1, with 7 bases identical to TRBD1. This CDR3 is built from 14 residues. The germline V gene has CDR1 SGHRS and CDR2 YFSETQ. J lost 7 bases, V lost 5 bases, and 11 bases had no gene match. CDR3 amino acids: CASSWAGGLNEAFF. The CDR3 DNA follows: TGCGCCAGCAGTTGGGCAGGGGGATTGAATGAAGCTTTCTTT. Looking up the rest from reference TRBV5-1 and TRBJ1-1 gives the full variable domain: KAGVTQTPRYLIKTRGQQVTLSCSPISGHRSVSWYQQTPGQGLQFLFEYFSETQRNKGNFPGRFSGRQFSNSRSEMNVSTLELGDSALYLCASSWAGGLNEAFFGQGTRLTVV.

This rearrangement joins TRBV12-3 or TRBV12-4 to TRBJ2-7; no reliable D call. CDR3 size: 12 residues. Trimming removed 6 bases from V and 4 bases from J, with 10 bases in between. CDR3 in amino acids: CASRSSGYEQYF. As DNA, the CDR3 is TGTGCCAGCAGGTCGTCTGGTTACGAGCAGTACTTC.

The chain links TRBV6-5 to TRBJ1-1, with a weak D call TRBD1 (6 bases). CDR3 length: 14 amino acids. V was trimmed by 2 bases and J by 5 bases, leaving 12 bases between them. Germline V gene sequence: CDR1 MNHEY, CDR2 SVGAGI. The CDR3 protein is CASSYRGSGTEAFF. The CDR3 coding sequence is TGTGCCAGCAGTTACAGGGGGTCGGGGACTGAAGCTTTCTTT.

The chain couples TRBV24-1 to TRBJ2-5, with 8 positions matching TRBD1. Unmatched junction bases numbered 4, after V lost 1 base and J lost 4 bases. Germline V gene data show CDR1 as KGHDR and CDR2 as SFDVKD. The CDR3 length is 15 residues. CDR3 region: CATSDFRTGIETQYF. Here the CDR3 DNA reads TGTGCCACCAGTGATTTCCGGACAGGGATAGAGACCCAGTACTTC.

The sample holds a few counts of this clonotype. The rearrangement links TRBV28 to TRBJ2-1; the match to TRBD2 covers 12 bases. Germline CDR1 MDHEN, CDR2 SYDVKM. The V gene end was trimmed by 7 bases and the J gene end by 9 bases; junction bases not matched to a gene: 10. The CDR3 spans 15 residues. The CDR3 loop reads CASKVLAGGRLEQFF. CDR3 coding DNA: TGTGCCAGCAAGGTACTAGCGGGAGGTCGGCTTGAGCAGTTCTTC.

This clonotype appeared many times. The chain links TRBV20-1 to TRBJ2-7, with D perhaps matching TRBD1 or TRBD2 (5 bases each). Per the germline V gene, CDR1 is DFQATT and CDR2 is SNEGSKA (reference sequence). The CDR3 has 13 residues. Trimming took off 5 bases at V and 7 bases at J, with 18 bases between the two ends. The CDR3 DNA is TGCAGTGCTGTCCGGGACCGCCGTGGAGAGCAGTACTTC. It yields the protein CSAVRDRRGEQYF.

This clonotype was seen at least ten times. CDR3 DNA sequence: TGTGCCAGCAGCCAAGATGGGGGCCGGAACACCGGGGAGCTGTTTTTT. It specifies CASSQDGGRNTGELFF. This sequence joins TRBV4-2 and TRBJ2-2, with a possible D match to TRBD1 (6 bases). The CDR3 contains 16 residues. In germline, CDR1 is LGHNA, CDR2 YNFKEQ. V shed 0 bases and J shed 1 base, with 9 bases lying between them.

The CDR3 reads CSAPQDRGNYGYTF. DNA for the CDR3: TGCAGCGCACCGCAGGACAGGGGAAACTATGGCTACACCTTC. The V gene is TRBV29-1, the J gene TRBJ1-2; 9 positions agree with TRBD1. The CDR3 is made up of 14 amino acids. Germline CDR1 SQVTM, CDR2 ANQGSEA. V shed 7 bases, J shed 2 bases, and the junction held 8 bases outside the gene matches. Full variable domain (remainder filled in from reference TRBV29-1 and TRBJ1-2): SAVISQKPSRDICQRGTSLTIQCQVDSQVTMMFWYRQQPGQSLTLIATANQGSEATYESGFVIDKFPISRPNLTFSTLTVSNMSPEDSSIYLCSAPQDRGNYGYTFGSGTRLTVV.

This clonotype occurred a few times. The rearrangement uses TRBV20-1 and TRBJ1-4; 8 nucleotides align to TRBD1. Germline-derived CDR1 and CDR2 are DFQATT and SNEGSKA (reference sequence). This CDR3 has 14 amino acids. V shed 1 base, J shed 6 bases, and the junction held 4 bases outside the gene matches. Written as DNA, the CDR3 is TGCAGTGCTAGAGCAACAGGGGGTGATGAAAAACTGTTTTTT. It is translated as CSARATGGDEKLFF.

This clonotype was counted only a few times. The rearrangement joins TRBV15 to TRBJ2-7; D is unclear. The CDR3 length is 15 residues. The V and J ends lost 1 base and 1 base respectively, with 11 bases between them. The germline gives CDR1 LNHNV, CDR2 YYDKDF (reference sequence). The CDR3 region has the DNA TGTGCCACCAGCAGAGGGCGGCTCTTATCCTACGAGCAGTACTTC. It codes for CATSRGRLLSYEQYF.

This clonotype was seen a few times. The rearrangement joins TRBV7-6 to TRBJ2-7; tentatively, D is TRBD2 (7 bases). This CDR3 spans 14 amino acids. V lost 4 bases and J 6 bases, leaving 16 bases between the germline ends. Germline loops: CDR1 SGHVS, CDR2 FNYEAQ. CDR3 sequence reads: CASSSLGRGPEQYF. DNA of the CDR3: TGTGCCAGCAGCTCCCTTGGGCGGGGGCCCGAGCAGTACTTC.

This clonotype turned up a few times. The rearrangement joins TRBV20-1 to TRBJ2-2; D call uncertain. The V and J ends lost 0 bases and 6 bases respectively, with 8 bases between them. Germline loops: CDR1 DFQATT, CDR2 SNEGSKA (reference sequence). This CDR3 is 13 amino acids long. The CDR3 DNA sequence: TGCAGTGCTAGAGACCCGATGGCCGGGGAGCTGTTTTTT. Translation: CSARDPMAGELFF.

This clonotype was detected many times. V usage is TRBV19 and J usage is TRBJ2-7; TRBD1 might be the D (6 bases). The CDR3 extends over 14 amino acids. Trimming left V 3 bases short and J 4 bases short, with 13 bases between. Germline CDR1 and CDR2: LNHDA and SQIVND (reference sequence). Here the CDR3 DNA reads TGTGCCAGTAGTATTGACAGGCCGTCTTACGAGCAGTACTTC. It codes for CASSIDRPSYEQYF.

V usage is TRBV12-3 or TRBV12-4 and J usage is TRBJ2-1; a possible D gene is TRBD2 (5 bases). The length of the CDR3 is 12 residues. V was trimmed by 5 bases and J by 11 bases, leaving 13 bases between them. This CDR3 is CASSPGLQKQFF. CDR3 bases: TGTGCCAGCAGTCCCGGACTCCAAAAGCAGTTCTTC.

V usage is TRBV7-2 and J usage is TRBJ1-1; D ambiguous. The CDR3 contains 14 residues. The germline gives CDR1 SGHTA, CDR2 FQGNSA. V shed 5 bases and J shed 1 base, with 11 bases lying between them. The CDR3 sequence is CASSISLGNTEAFF. CDR3 sequence (DNA): TGTGCCAGCAGCATCTCTTTGGGGAACACTGAAGCTTTCTTT.

The V call is TRBV20-1, the J call TRBJ2-1, with TRBD2 matching over 14 bases. This CDR3 region has 14 residues. Unmatched junction bases numbered 5, after V lost 6 bases and J lost 7 bases. The germline V gene has CDR1 DFQATT and CDR2 SNEGSKA (reference sequence). The CDR3 bases are TGCAGTGCGGAAGGACTAGCGGGGGGTAATGAGCAGTTCTTC. It encodes CSAEGLAGGNEQFF.

The rearrangement uses TRBV7-9 and TRBJ2-7; D is perhaps TRBD2 (6 bases). This CDR3 is built from 14 residues. Germline loops: CDR1 SEHNR, CDR2 FQNEAQ (reference sequence). V lost 5 bases and J lost 3, with 14 bases in between. This chain's CDR3 is CASSAGPNNYEQYF. As DNA, the CDR3 is TGTGCCAGCAGCGCGGGACCGAACAACTACGAGCAGTACTTC.

The genes are TRBV12-3 or TRBV12-4 and TRBJ2-5; D possibly matches TRBD1 or TRBD2 (5 bases each). Trimming pared 5 bases from V and 2 bases from J, leaving 15 bases between. The length of the CDR3 is 15 residues. In DNA, the CDR3 is TGTGCCAGCAGTCTCGGGACGGTAGTACAAGAGACCCAGTACTTC. Encoded protein: CASSLGTVVQETQYF.

The chain combines TRBV11-2 with TRBJ2-7; D remains unclear. V was clipped by 5 bases and J by 6 bases, with 20 bases between them. The CDR3 totals 15 residues. Germline CDR1 SGHAT, CDR2 FQNNGV. The CDR3 sequence: CASSPIDGYVSEQYF. DNA for the CDR3: TGTGCCAGCAGCCCGATAGATGGCTACGTTAGCGAGCAGTACTTC.

As concerns this clonotype: A clone one base away is much larger, so this may be a read error. V gene TRBV4-3 combines with J gene TRBJ2-3, with D possibly being TRBD1 or TRBD2 (5 bases each). Germline CDR1 LGHNA, CDR2 YSLEER. The CDR3 extends over 15 amino acids. Trimming removed 0 bases from V and 8 bases from J, with 15 bases in between. CDR3 amino acids: CASSQDRGLTGTQYF. The DNA of the CDR3 is TGCGCCAGCAGCCAAGATCGGGGCCTCACGGGTACGCAGTATTTT.

In its sample, this clonotype was seen a few times. This could be a read error, since a much larger clone is one nucleotide away. The chain joins TRBV20-1 to TRBJ2-5; D unresolved. The ends were cut back, 0 bases at V and 3 bases at J, with 14 bases in the middle. The length of the CDR3 is 15 residues. Germline V gene lookup returns CDR1 DFQATT and CDR2 SNEGSKA (reference sequence). For the CDR3, the DNA is TGCAGTGCTAGAGATCTGGTGGACCCAAAAGAGACCCAGTACTTC. This translates into CSARDLVDPKETQYF.

This clonotype was seen many times. The rearrangement joins TRBV28 to TRBJ1-2; TRBD1 aligns across 7 bases. Germline assignment: CDR1 MDHEN and CDR2 SYDVKM. The length of the CDR3 is 17 residues. Trimming cost V 0 bases and J 0 bases; bases outside gene matches: 7. The CDR3 loop reads CASSLWTGQASNYGYTF. CDR3 sequence (DNA): TGTGCCAGCAGTTTATGGACAGGACAGGCCTCTAACTATGGCTACACCTTC.

The V gene is TRBV7-2, the J gene TRBJ2-3; D gene unclear. CDR1 and CDR2 (germline): SGHTA, FQGNSA. There are 16 residues in the CDR3. V lost 1 base and J lost 4, with 15 bases in between. In DNA form, the CDR3 reads TGTGCCAGCAGCTTAGTTAGGCTAGATAAGCCAGATACGCAGTATTTT. Protein product: CASSLVRLDKPDTQYF. Full variable domain (rest looked up from reference TRBV7-2 and TRBJ2-3): GAGVSQSPSNKVTEKGKDVELRCDPISGHTALYWYRQSLGQGLEFLIYFQGNSAPDKSGLPSDRFSAERTGGSVSTLTIQRTQQEDSAVYLCASSLVRLDKPDTQYFGPGTRLTVL.

This clonotype was recorded once. The rearrangement links TRBV5-6 to TRBJ2-7, with D possibly being TRBD1 or TRBD2 (6 bases each). Per germline, CDR1 SGHDT and CDR2 YYEEEE. The ends were cut back, 8 bases at V and 2 bases at J, with 14 bases in the middle. The CDR3 contains 13 residues. Here the CDR3 reads CARGRGLTYEQYF. The CDR3 bases are TGTGCCAGGGGCCGGGGGCTCACCTACGAGCAGTACTTC.